A selection of T cell receptor beta chains follows, all from one sample in a study of CD8 T cells in Susac syndrome. One entry per CDR3 protein, called by TCRdb with MiXCR from the immunoSEQ multiplex PCR reads. The repertoire holds about 440,000 distinct CDR3 sequences, 85% seen once, with more than 0.09% in the top ten. Material: CD8+ T cells from PBMCs. These receptors were obtained from a human donor with multiple sclerosis. CDR3s include the opening cysteine and the closing phenylalanine or tryptophan. Fields, in order: J gene, V gene, D gene, clone size, CDR3 DNA, CDR3 protein. A D gene is named only where the DNA matches it firmly. Some rows mark clone size as missing; the rest say once, few, many or name a class of expanded clone.

j_call: TRBJ2-2
v_call: TRBV9
d_call: TRBD1
clone_size: .
cdr3_nt: TGTGCCAGCAGTTCAGGGGGAGTCACCGGGGAGCTGTTTTTT
cdr3_aa: CASSSGGVTGELFF

j_call: TRBJ2-1
v_call: TRBV10-1
d_call: .
clone_size: .
cdr3_nt: TGCGCCAGCAGTGAGTCGTTGGATCCCCAGTTCTTC
cdr3_aa: CASSESLDPQFF

j_call: TRBJ2-7
v_call: TRBV6-1
d_call: .
clone_size: .
cdr3_nt: TGTGCCAGCAGTGAAGCCTTCCGCCGGGCGTACGAGCAGTACTTC
cdr3_aa: CASSEAFRRAYEQYF

j_call: TRBJ1-4
v_call: TRBV5-1
d_call: .
clone_size: .
cdr3_nt: TGCGCCAGCAGCTTTAAAGCGAATAATGAAAAACTGTTTTTT
cdr3_aa: CASSFKANNEKLFF

j_call: TRBJ2-1
v_call: TRBV30
d_call: TRBD2
clone_size: .
cdr3_nt: TGTGCATGGAGTTCTGGGCCAACTAGCGGGGCGAAAAAGCAGTTCTTC
cdr3_aa: CAWSSGPTSGAKKQFF

j_call: TRBJ1-5
v_call: TRBV27
d_call: .
clone_size: .
cdr3_nt: TGTGCCAGCAGTTTCGGGACGGGACAGCCCCAGCATTTT
cdr3_aa: CASSFGTGQPQHF

j_call: TRBJ1-2
v_call: TRBV10-2
d_call: .
clone_size: once
cdr3_nt: TGCGCCAGCAGTGAGACAGAAGACTATGGCTACACCTTC
cdr3_aa: CASSETEDYGYTF

j_call: TRBJ2-7
v_call: TRBV29-1
d_call: .
clone_size: .
cdr3_nt: TGCAGCGTTCAAGATTACGAGCAGTACTTC
cdr3_aa: CSVQDYEQYF

j_call: TRBJ1-2
v_call: TRBV27
d_call: TRBD1
clone_size: once
cdr3_nt: TGTGCCAGCAGGGCGAGGACAGGGTCTGGTTATGGCTACACCTTC
cdr3_aa: CASRARTGSGYGYTF

j_call: TRBJ2-7
v_call: TRBV27
d_call: .
clone_size: few
cdr3_nt: TGTGCCAGCAGTTTATACCCGGGGGCGATCTACGAGCAGTACTTC
cdr3_aa: CASSLYPGAIYEQYF

j_call: TRBJ2-1
v_call: TRBV27
d_call: TRBD2
clone_size: few
cdr3_nt: TGTGCCAGCATAGCGGGAGGGTCCCCCAATGAGCAGTTCTTC
cdr3_aa: CASIAGGSPNEQFF

j_call: TRBJ2-7
v_call: TRBV29-1
d_call: .
clone_size: few
cdr3_nt: TGCAGCGTTGAACGGGTCGGCTCCTACGAGCAGTACTTC
cdr3_aa: CSVERVGSYEQYF

j_call: TRBJ1-1
v_call: TRBV27
d_call: TRBD1
clone_size: .
cdr3_nt: TGTGCCAGCAGTCTACGGACAGGGAATGAAGCTTTCTTT
cdr3_aa: CASSLRTGNEAFF

j_call: TRBJ2-7
v_call: TRBV28
d_call: TRBD1
clone_size: .
cdr3_nt: TGTGCCAGCAGTCAAGACAGGGCTTTCTACGAGCAGTACTTC
cdr3_aa: CASSQDRAFYEQYF

j_call: TRBJ2-7
v_call: TRBV7-7
d_call: .
clone_size: .
cdr3_nt: TGTGCTAGCAGCGAGGGACAATATTACGAGCAGTACTTC
cdr3_aa: CASSEGQYYEQYF

j_call: TRBJ2-5
v_call: TRBV24-1
d_call: .
clone_size: .
cdr3_nt: .
cdr3_aa: CATSDLWGDGTRYF

j_call: TRBJ2-5
v_call: TRBV28
d_call: .
clone_size: .
cdr3_nt: TGTGCCAGCAGTTTTTTGATCGGGGAGACCCAGTACTTC
cdr3_aa: CASSFLIGETQYF

j_call: TRBJ1-1
v_call: TRBV4-2
d_call: TRBD1
clone_size: .
cdr3_nt: TGTGCCAGCAGCCAAGACCCTCTTCGGACAGGGATGAACACTGAAGCTTTCTTT
cdr3_aa: CASSQDPLRTGMNTEAFF

j_call: TRBJ2-7
v_call: TRBV14
d_call: .
clone_size: .
cdr3_nt: TGTGCCAGCAGCCGATTCAACGAGCAGTACTTC
cdr3_aa: CASSRFNEQYF

j_call: TRBJ2-5
v_call: TRBV30
d_call: .
clone_size: .
cdr3_nt: TGTGCCTGGGGGATCACATACCAAGAGACCCAGTACTTC
cdr3_aa: CAWGITYQETQYF

j_call: TRBJ2-3
v_call: TRBV11-2
d_call: .
clone_size: .
cdr3_nt: TGTGCCAGCAGCTTCGGCGTCCTGGGTCAGGCTGGAGATACGCAGTATTTT
cdr3_aa: CASSFGVLGQAGDTQYF

j_call: TRBJ2-3
v_call: TRBV7-6
d_call: .
clone_size: .
cdr3_nt: TGTGCCAGCAGCTTCAGGACGAACACAGATACGCAGTATTTT
cdr3_aa: CASSFRTNTDTQYF

j_call: TRBJ2-7
v_call: TRBV14
d_call: .
clone_size: .
cdr3_nt: TGTGCCAGCAGCCAAGATCCCCACAGGGAGGAAAAAAACGAGCAGTACTTC
cdr3_aa: CASSQDPHREEKNEQYF

j_call: TRBJ1-1
v_call: TRBV6-4
d_call: .
clone_size: .
cdr3_nt: TGTGCCAGCAGTGAGAGTGGGGCAGGGGTGAACACTGAAGCTTTCTTT
cdr3_aa: CASSESGAGVNTEAFF

j_call: TRBJ2-1
v_call: TRBV24-1
d_call: TRBD2
clone_size: .
cdr3_nt: TGTGCCACCAGTCCTAGCGGGAGCTACTACAATGAGCAGTTCTTC
cdr3_aa: CATSPSGSYYNEQFF

j_call: TRBJ2-5
v_call: TRBV6-5
d_call: .
clone_size: .
cdr3_nt: TGTGCCAGCAGTTGGCGTGGAGACCAAGAGACCCAGTACTTC
cdr3_aa: CASSWRGDQETQYF

j_call: TRBJ1-5
v_call: TRBV6-1
d_call: .
clone_size: .
cdr3_nt: TGTGCCAGCAGTGCAGGGGTTAGCGCGGGGGGTCAGCCCCAGCATTTT
cdr3_aa: CASSAGVSAGGQPQHF